Listed below are T cell receptor beta chains from one sample, sequenced in a study of glioma-infiltrating T cells after dendritic cell vaccination. Measured with immunoSEQ multiplex PCR; TCRdb has only the in-frame clones, and not every one. Of about 99,000 clones in the sample, around 80% are singletons; the top ten hold approximately 5.5%. Sample: blood, taken after dendritic cell vaccination. All receptors come from a human donor with glioblastoma. The CDR3 runs from the conserved cysteine through the conserved F or W. The D gene is left open where the match is weak. Size is stated for part of the rows, as once, few or many counts, or as a class when the clone is expanded.

clone size	J gene	V gene	D gene	CDR3 DNA	CDR3 protein
.	TRBJ2-3	TRBV18	.	TGTGCCAGCTCACCACGGACTGCGACAGATACGCAGTATTTT	CASSPRTATDTQYF
.	TRBJ1-2	TRBV7-9	.	TGTGCCAGCAGCACCCAACCGCGGGGGTTAGATGGCTACACCTTC	CASSTQPRGLDGYTF
.	TRBJ1-4	TRBV19	.	TGTGCCAGTACGGGGGACCATAAACTGTTTTTT	CASTGDHKLFF
.	TRBJ1-2	TRBV7-3	.	TGTGCCAGCAGCTTAACGTCAGGGGATGGCTACACCTTC	CASSLTSGDGYTF
.	TRBJ2-7	TRBV5-1	.	TGCGCCAGCAGCTTGGGCCGGGTGGCCGAGCAGTACTTC	CASSLGRVAEQYF
.	TRBJ1-2	TRBV6-5	TRBD1	TGTGCCAGCAGTTATGGGACAGGGAGGGACGGCGGCTACACCTTC	CASSYGTGRDGGYTF
.	TRBJ2-6	TRBV6-5	.	TGTGCCACCAAGCCTACCTCTGGGGCCAACGTCCTGACTTTC	CATKPTSGANVLTF
.	TRBJ1-4	TRBV15	.	TGTGCCACCAGCATCGGACGGGGGAGTGAAAAACTGTTTTTT	CATSIGRGSEKLFF
.	TRBJ1-2	TRBV6-1	.	TGTGCCAGCAGCGAGGGCGGGTCGAACTATGGCTACACCTTC	CASSEGGSNYGYTF
.	TRBJ2-7	TRBV30	TRBD1	TGTGCCTGGCGCGCTCTACAGGGGATTATTTACGAGCAGTACTTC	CAWRALQGIIYEQYF
.	TRBJ2-4	TRBV30	.	TGTGCCGGAACCAGGGGAAACAAGGCCAAAAACATTCAGTACTTC	CAGTRGNKAKNIQYF
once	TRBJ2-7	TRBV4-1	TRBD2	TGCGCCAGCAGCCAAGAGGGCGGGCGGGAGGGCTCCTACGAGCAGTACTTC	CASSQEGGREGSYEQYF
.	TRBJ2-5	TRBV5-1	.	TGCGCCAGCAGCTTGGGACCCCGCGGGCCCCAGTACTTC	CASSLGPRGPQYF
.	TRBJ2-6	TRBV5-6	TRBD1	TGTGCCAGCAGCTTGACAGGGGACCCAGGGGCCAACGTCCTGACTTTC	CASSLTGDPGANVLTF
.	TRBJ1-2	TRBV27	TRBD1	TGTGCCAGCAGGACAACAGGGGGCTGGGGCTACACCTTC	CASRTTGGWGYTF
.	TRBJ2-4	TRBV6-6	.	TGTGCCAGCAGTTGGGGGGACAGACAGTACTTC	CASSWGDRQYF
once	TRBJ1-2	TRBV5-1	TRBD1	TGCGCCAGCAGCTCCCAGGGGGCGAACTATGGCTACACCTTC	CASSSQGANYGYTF
.	TRBJ2-1	TRBV25-1	.	TGTGCCAGCAGTGAACTGAGCTCCTACAATGAGCAGTTCTTC	CASSELSSYNEQFF
.	TRBJ1-2	TRBV10-3	.	TGTGCCACCGAGGCCTTGGCAGGCCGACAGACTAACTATGGCTACACCTTC	CATEALAGRQTNYGYTF
.	TRBJ2-1	TRBV5-4	TRBD1	TGTGCCAGCAGCTTGGATTTTTTGGGACAGGGGGCAAATGAGCAGTTCTTC	CASSLDFLGQGANEQFF
.	TRBJ1-6	TRBV11-2	.	TGTGCCAGCAGCTTGGGCACGGATTCACCCCTCCACTTT	CASSLGTDSPLHF
.	TRBJ1-2	TRBV9	.	TGTGCCAGCAGTCTAGAAGGGGGTAACTATGGCTACACCTTC	CASSLEGGNYGYTF
once	TRBJ1-5	TRBV10-3	TRBD1	TGTGCCATCAGTGATCCGACAGGGGGCGGAAATCAGCCCCAGCATTTT	CAISDPTGGGNQPQHF
.	TRBJ1-2	TRBV7-8	.	TGTGCCAGCAGTCTAAAGTCCACGCAGGGGAGCTTCTATGGCTACACCTTC	CASSLKSTQGSFYGYTF
.	TRBJ1-2	TRBV2	.	TGTGCCAGCAGTGTAAGGGGGTCGGGCAGGGACGGCTACACCTTC	CASSVRGSGRDGYTF
.	TRBJ2-7	TRBV11-3	.	TGTGCCAGCAGCTTGAGGACAATGAAGTGGGAGCAGTACTTC	CASSLRTMKWEQYF
.	TRBJ1-6	TRBV12-5	TRBD1	TGTGCTAGTGGTCGGGAGGGAGGGGGCGGAGATTCACCCCTCCACTTT	CASGREGGGGDSPLHF
.	TRBJ2-1	TRBV4-2	TRBD2	TGTGCCAGCAGCCAAGATTGGGCAGCGGGAACGGTGAATGAGCAGTTCTTC	CASSQDWAAGTVNEQFF
.	TRBJ1-2	TRBV5-4	.	TGTGCCAGCAGCTTGAAAGGGTCGACAGAGGGCTACACCTTC	CASSLKGSTEGYTF
.	TRBJ1-2	TRBV19	.	TGTGCCAGTAGGGGGCCGTATGGCTACACCTTC	CASRGPYGYTF
.	TRBJ2-7	TRBV4-1	TRBD2	TGCGCCAGCAGCCGATACCCCGGTAACGGGGGGGCGGGCGAGCAGTACTTC	CASSRYPGNGGAGEQYF
.	TRBJ1-5	TRBV28	.	TGTGCCAGCAGTTCATCCGAGTATTTCCGGCCCCAGCATTTT	CASSSSEYFRPQHF
few	TRBJ2-5	TRBV11-1	TRBD2	TGTGCCAGCAGACCGGGACTAGCGGGACCGGAGACCCAGTACTTC	CASRPGLAGPETQYF
once	TRBJ1-3	TRBV5-1	.	TGCGCCAGCAGCTTGGTGGACACCCGCTCTGGAAACACCATATATTTT	CASSLVDTRSGNTIYF
.	TRBJ2-1	TRBV29-1	TRBD2	TGCAGCGTTGAAGGGGGGGGTCCCTCCTACAATGAGCAGTTCTTC	CSVEGGGPSYNEQFF